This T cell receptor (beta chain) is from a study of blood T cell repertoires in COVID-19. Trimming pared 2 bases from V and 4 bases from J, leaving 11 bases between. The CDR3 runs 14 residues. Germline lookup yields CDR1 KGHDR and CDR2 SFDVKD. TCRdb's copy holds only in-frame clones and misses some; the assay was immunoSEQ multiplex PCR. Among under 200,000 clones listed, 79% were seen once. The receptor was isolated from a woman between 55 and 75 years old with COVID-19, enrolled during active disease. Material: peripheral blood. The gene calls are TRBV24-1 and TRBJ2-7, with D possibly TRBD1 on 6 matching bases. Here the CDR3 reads CATSDSQGSYEQYF. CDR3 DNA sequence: TGTGCCACCAGTGATTCGCAGGGGTCGTACGAGCAGTACTTC.